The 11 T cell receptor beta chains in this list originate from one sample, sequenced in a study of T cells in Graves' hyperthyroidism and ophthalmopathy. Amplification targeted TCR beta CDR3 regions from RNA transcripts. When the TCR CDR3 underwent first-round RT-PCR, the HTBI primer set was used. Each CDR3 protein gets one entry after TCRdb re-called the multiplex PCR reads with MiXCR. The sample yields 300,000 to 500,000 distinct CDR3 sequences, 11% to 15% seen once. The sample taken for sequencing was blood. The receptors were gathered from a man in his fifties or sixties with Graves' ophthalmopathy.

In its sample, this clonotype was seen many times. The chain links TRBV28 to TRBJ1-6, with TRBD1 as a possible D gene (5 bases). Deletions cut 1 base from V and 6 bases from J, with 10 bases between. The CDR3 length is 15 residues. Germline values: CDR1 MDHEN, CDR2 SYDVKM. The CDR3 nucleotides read TGTGCCAGCAGTTTATCCCAGGGCTCTAATTCACCCCTCCACTTT. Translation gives CASSLSQGSNSPLHF.

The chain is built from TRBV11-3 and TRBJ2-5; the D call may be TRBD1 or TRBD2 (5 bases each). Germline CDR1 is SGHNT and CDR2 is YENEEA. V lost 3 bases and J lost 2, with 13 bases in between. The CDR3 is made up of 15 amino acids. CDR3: CASSLGEIMQETQYF. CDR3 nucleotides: TGTGCCAGCAGCTTGGGGGAGATTATGCAAGAGACCCAGTACTTC.

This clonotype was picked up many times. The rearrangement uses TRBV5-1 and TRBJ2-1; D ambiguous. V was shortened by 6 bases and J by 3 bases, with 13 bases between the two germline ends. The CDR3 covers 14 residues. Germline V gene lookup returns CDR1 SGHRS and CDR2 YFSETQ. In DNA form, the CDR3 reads TGCGCCAGCAAGGCGTCGCGGAACTACAATGAGCAGTTCTTC. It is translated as CASKASRNYNEQFF.

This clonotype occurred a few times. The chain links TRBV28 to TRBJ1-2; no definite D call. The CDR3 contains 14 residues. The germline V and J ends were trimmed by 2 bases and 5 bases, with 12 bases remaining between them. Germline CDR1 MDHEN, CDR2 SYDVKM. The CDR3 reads CASSLGPERYGYTF. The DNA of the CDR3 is TGTGCCAGCAGTTTAGGACCAGAAAGATATGGCTACACCTTC.

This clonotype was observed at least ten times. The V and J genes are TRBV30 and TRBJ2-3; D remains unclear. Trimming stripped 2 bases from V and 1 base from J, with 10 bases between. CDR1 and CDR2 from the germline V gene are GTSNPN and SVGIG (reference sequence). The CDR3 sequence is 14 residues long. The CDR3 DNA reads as TGTGCCTGGAGTACTGGGGTGGGCACAGATACGCAGTATTTT. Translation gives CAWSTGVGTDTQYF.

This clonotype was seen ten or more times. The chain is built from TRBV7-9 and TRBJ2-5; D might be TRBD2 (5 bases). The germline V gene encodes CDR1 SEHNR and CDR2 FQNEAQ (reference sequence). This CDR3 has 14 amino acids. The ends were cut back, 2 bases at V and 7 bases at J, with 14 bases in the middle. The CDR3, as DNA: TGTGCCAGCAGCTTACGCCTGGGCGAGGGGACCCAGTACTTC. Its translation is CASSLRLGEGTQYF. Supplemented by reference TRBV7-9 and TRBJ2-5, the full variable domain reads DTGVSQNPRHKITKRGQNVTFRCDPISEHNRLYWYRQTLGQGPEFLTYFQNEAQLEKSRLLSDRFSAERPKGSFSTLEIQRTEQGDSAMYLCASSLRLGEGTQYFGPGTRLLVL.

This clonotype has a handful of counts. CDR3 protein: CASTKTGDLGNQPQHF. DNA of the CDR3: TGTGCCAGCACCAAGACAGGGGACCTGGGCAATCAGCCCCAGCATTTT. The chain is built from TRBV28 and TRBJ1-5, with 8 bases aligning to TRBD1. In germline, CDR1 is MDHEN, CDR2 SYDVKM. The CDR3 totals 16 residues. J was trimmed by 2 bases and V by 7 bases; bases with no gene match: 10.

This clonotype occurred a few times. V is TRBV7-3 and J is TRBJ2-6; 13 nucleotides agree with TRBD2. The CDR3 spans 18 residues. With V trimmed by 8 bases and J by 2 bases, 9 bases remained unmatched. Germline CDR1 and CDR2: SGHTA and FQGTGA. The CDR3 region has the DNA TGTGCCAGCCAACCAACGGGACTAGCGGGAACTGGGGCCAACGTCCTGACTTTC. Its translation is CASQPTGLAGTGANVLTF.

This CDR3 reads CASSRDYWELFF. The CDR3 bases are TGTGCCAGCAGCCGGGACTATTGGGAGCTGTTTTTT. The chain uses TRBV3-1 and TRBJ2-2; TRBD2 aligns across 7 bases. The CDR3 has 12 amino acids. The J segment lost 9 bases and the V segment lost 4 bases, leaving 2 bases of the junction unmatched. Germline CDR1 and CDR2: LGHDT and YNNKEL (reference sequence).

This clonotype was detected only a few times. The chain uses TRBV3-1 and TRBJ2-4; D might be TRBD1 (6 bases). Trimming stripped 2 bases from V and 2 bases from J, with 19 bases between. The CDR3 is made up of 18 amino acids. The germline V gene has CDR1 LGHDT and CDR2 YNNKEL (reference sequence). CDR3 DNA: TGTGCCAGCAGCCAACATACCTCTATGGGGGCCACCAAAAACATTCAGTACTTC. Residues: CASSQHTSMGATKNIQYF.

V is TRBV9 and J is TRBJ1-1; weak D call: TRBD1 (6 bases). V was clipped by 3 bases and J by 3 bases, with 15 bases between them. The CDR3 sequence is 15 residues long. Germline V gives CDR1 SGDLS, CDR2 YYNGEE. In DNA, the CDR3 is TGTGCCAGCAGCGCGGGGGGGAGGGGGGACACTGAAGCTTTCTTT. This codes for CASSAGGRGDTEAFF.